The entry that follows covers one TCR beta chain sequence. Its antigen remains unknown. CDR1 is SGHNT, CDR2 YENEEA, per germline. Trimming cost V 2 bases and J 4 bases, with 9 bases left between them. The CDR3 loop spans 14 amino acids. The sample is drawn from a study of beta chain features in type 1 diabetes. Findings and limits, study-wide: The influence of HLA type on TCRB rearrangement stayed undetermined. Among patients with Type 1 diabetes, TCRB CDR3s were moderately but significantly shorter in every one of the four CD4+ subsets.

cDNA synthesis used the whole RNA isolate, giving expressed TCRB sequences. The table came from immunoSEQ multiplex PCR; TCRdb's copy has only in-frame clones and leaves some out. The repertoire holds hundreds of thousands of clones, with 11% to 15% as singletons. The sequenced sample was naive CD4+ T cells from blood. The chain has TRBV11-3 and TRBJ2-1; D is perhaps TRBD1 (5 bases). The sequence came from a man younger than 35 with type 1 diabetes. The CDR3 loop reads CASSLWGLYNEQFF. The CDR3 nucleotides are TGTGCCAGCAGCTTATGGGGCCTATACAATGAGCAGTTCTTC.